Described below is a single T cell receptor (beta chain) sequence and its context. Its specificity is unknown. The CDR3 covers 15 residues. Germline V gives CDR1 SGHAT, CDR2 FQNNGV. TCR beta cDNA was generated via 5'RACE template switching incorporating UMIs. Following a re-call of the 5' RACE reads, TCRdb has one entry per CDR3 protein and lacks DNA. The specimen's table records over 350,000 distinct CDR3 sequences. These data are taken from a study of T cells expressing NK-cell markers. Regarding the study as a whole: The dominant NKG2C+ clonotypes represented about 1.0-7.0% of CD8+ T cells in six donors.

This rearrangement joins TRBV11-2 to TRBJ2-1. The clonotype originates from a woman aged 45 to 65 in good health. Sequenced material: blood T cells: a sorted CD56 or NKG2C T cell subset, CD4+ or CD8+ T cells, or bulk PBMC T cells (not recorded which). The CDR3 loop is CASSLVVSSYNEQFF. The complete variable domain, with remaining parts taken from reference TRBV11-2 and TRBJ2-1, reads EAGVAQSPRYKIIEKRQSVAFWCNPISGHATLYWYQQILGQGPKLLIQFQNNGVVDDSQLPKDRFSAERLKGVDSTLKIQPAKLEDSAVYLCASSLVVSSYNEQFFGPGTRLTVL.